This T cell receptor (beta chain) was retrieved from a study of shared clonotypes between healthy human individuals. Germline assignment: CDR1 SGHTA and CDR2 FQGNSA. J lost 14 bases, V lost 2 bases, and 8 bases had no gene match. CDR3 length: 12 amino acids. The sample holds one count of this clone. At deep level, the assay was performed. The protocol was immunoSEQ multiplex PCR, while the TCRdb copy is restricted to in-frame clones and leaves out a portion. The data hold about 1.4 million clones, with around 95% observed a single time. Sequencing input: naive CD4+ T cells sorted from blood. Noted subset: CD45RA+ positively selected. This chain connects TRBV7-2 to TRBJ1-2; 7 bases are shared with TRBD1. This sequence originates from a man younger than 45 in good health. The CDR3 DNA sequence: TGTGCCAGCAGCTTATTAACAGGGGTATTAACCTTC. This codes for CASSLLTGVLTF.